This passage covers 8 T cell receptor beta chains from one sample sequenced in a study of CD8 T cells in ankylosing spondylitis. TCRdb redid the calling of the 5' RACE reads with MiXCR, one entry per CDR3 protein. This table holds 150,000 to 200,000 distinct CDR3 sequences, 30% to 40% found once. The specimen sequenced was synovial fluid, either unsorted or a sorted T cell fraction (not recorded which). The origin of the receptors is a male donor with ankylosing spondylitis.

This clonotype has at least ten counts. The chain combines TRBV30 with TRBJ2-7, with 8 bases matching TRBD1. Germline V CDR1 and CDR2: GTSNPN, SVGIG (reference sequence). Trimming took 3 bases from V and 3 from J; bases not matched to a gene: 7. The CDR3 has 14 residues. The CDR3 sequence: CAWRATGGRYEQYF. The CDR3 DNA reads TGTGCCTGGAGGGCCACAGGGGGACGCTACGAGCAGTACTTC.

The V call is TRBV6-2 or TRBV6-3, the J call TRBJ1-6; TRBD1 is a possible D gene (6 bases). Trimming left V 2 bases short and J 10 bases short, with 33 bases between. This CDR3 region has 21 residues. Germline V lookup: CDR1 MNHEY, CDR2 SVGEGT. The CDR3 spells CASSYSSVGQGHRLGWSPLHF. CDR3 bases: TGTGCCAGCAGTTACAGCTCCGTTGGCCAGGGGCATAGGTTGGGTTGGTCACCCCTCCACTTT.

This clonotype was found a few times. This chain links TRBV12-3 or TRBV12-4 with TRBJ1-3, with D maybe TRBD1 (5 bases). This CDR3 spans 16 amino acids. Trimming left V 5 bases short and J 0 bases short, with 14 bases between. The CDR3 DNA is TGTGCCAGCAGTCCCTTGGGGACCCACTCTGGAAACACCATATATTTT. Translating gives CASSPLGTHSGNTIYF.

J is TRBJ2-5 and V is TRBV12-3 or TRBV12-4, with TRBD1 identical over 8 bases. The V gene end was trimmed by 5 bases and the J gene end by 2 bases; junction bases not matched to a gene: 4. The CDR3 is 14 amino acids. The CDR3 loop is CASSRRDRQETQYF. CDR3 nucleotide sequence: TGTGCCAGCAGTCGACGGGACAGGCAAGAGACCCAGTACTTC.

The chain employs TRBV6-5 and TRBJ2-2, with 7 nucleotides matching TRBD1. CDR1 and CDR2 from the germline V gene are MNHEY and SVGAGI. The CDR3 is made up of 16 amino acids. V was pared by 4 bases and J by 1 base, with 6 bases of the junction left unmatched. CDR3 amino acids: CASSSPGQKNTGELFF. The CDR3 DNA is TGTGCCAGCAGTTCCCCGGGACAGAAGAACACCGGGGAGCTGTTTTTT.

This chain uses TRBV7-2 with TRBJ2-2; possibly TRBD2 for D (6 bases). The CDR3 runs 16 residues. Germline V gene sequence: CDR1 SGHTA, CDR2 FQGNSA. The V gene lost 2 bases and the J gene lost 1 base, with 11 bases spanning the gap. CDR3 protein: CASSLLGGVNTGELFF. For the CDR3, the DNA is TGTGCCAGCAGCTTATTGGGCGGGGTGAACACCGGGGAGCTGTTTTTT.

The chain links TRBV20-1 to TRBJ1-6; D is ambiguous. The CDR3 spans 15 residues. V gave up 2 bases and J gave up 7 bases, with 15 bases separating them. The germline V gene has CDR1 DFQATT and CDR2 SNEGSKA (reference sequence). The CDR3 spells CSARPYEGRNSPLHF. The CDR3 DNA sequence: TGCAGTGCTAGACCATACGAGGGTCGGAATTCACCCCTCCACTTT.

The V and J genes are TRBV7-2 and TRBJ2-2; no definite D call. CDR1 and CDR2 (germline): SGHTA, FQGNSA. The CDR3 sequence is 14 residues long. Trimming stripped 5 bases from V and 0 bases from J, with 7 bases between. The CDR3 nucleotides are TGTGCCAGCAGCACACACGCGAACACCGGGGAGCTGTTTTTT. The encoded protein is CASSTHANTGELFF.